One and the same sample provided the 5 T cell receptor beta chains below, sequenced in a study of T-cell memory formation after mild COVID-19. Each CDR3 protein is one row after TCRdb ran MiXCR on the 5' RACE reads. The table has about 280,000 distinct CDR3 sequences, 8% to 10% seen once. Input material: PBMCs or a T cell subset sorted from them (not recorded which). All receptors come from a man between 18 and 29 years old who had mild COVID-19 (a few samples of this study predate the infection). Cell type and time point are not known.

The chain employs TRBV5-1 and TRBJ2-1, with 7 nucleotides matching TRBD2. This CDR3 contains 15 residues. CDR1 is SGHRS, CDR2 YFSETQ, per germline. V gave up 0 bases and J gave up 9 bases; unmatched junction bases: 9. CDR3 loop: CASSLEAGNAGEQFF. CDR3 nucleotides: TGCGCCAGCAGCTTGGAAGCGGGGAACGCCGGTGAGCAGTTCTTC.

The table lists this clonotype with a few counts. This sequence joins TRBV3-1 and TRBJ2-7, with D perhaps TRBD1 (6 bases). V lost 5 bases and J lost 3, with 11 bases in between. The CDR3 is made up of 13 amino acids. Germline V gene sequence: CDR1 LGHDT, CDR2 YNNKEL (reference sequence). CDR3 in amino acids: CASSSGTNYEQYV. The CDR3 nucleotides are TGTGCCAGCAGCTCCGGGACAAACTACGAGCAGTACGTC.

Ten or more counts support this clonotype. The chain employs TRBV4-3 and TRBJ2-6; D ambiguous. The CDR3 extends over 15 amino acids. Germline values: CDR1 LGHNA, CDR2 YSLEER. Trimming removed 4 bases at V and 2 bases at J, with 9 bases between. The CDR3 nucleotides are TGCGCCAGCAGCCGCGGATCCACTGGGGCCAACGTCCTGACTTTC. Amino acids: CASSRGSTGANVLTF.

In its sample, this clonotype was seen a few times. In DNA form, the CDR3 reads TGTGCCAGCAGCCTAGAGGGGGGAGTTGAAGCTTTCTTT. Translation gives CASSLEGGVEAFF. V is TRBV6-1 and J is TRBJ1-1, with a weak D call TRBD1 (6 bases). CDR1 MNHNS and CDR2 SASEGT come from the germline V gene. Trimming took 6 bases from V and 7 from J, leaving 15 bases between them. The CDR3 has 13 residues.

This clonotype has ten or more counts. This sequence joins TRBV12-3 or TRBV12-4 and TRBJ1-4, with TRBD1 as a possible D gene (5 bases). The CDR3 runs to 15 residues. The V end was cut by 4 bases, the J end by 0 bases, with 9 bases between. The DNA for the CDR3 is TGTGCCAGCAGTTCGACAGCCGCAACTAATGAAAAACTGTTTTTT. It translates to CASSSTAATNEKLFF.